What follows is one TCR beta chain and its context. The length of the CDR3 is 14 residues. Trimming took 2 bases from V and 5 from J; bases not matched to a gene: 1. Germline values: CDR1 WNHNN, CDR2 SYGVQD (reference sequence). The data originate from a study of cytomegalovirus exposure and HLA in healthy donors. Vbeta (60) and Jbeta (13) primers were used in the PCR. Sequencing used immunoSEQ multiplex PCR; TCRdb keeps in-frame clones, though not all of them. The sample has some 120,000 clones, around 77% seen once; the top ten hold around 5.8%. The specimen sequenced was PBMCs. This clonotype originated in a man aged 18-30 years in good health and CMV-seropositive. The V and J genes are TRBV10-1 and TRBJ2-2, with 8 bases lining up with TRBD2. The CDR3 loop is CASSERGGTGELFF. CDR3 nucleotides: TGCGCCAGCAGTGAGCGGGGGGGAACCGGGGAGCTGTTTTTT.